The TCR beta chain described here comes from a study of T-cell reconstitution after alpha-beta-depleted transplantation in children. Overall study findings and caveats: Several hundred expanded graft clones reportedly gave rise to the alpha-beta T cells present about two months after transplant. T cells produced anew were the main source of T-cell counts and diversity one year after transplant. The origin of high day-60 TCRbeta diversity in some patients lay in surviving recipient T cells and thymic progenitors.

Molecular barcoding with unique molecular identifiers was used for the TCRbeta library. TCRdb processed the PCR reads anew with MiXCR; each CDR3 protein has one entry. The sample includes about 110,000 distinct CDR3 sequences, approximately 6.9% of them seen just once. This clonotype has ten or more counts. Its specificity is not known. Germline V gives CDR1 SNHLY, CDR2 FYNNEI. The CDR3 runs to 15 residues. V was shortened by 3 bases and J by 3 bases, with 15 bases between the two germline ends. The sequencing here drew on PBMCs, mostly from graft donor cells, taken 360 days after TCRalphabeta/CD19-depleted stem cell transplant. V is TRBV2 and J is TRBJ2-7; no definite D call. The sequence came from a male patient under 10 years old who had a stem cell transplant for acute lymphoblastic leukemia, so the T cells may come from the graft donor. The DNA for the CDR3 is TGTGCCAGCAGTGAGCGGAACAGCTTCATCTACGAGCAGTACTTC. Translated: CASSERNSFIYEQYF.